This T cell receptor beta chain came from a study of blood T cell repertoires in COVID-19. Study context: The analysed material was cDNA or gDNA that came from T cells, B-cell-depleted T cells, or PBMCs.

Germline V lookup: CDR1 SGHNT, CDR2 YENEEA. Trimming at V came to 6 bases and at J to 3 bases, leaving 15 bases not matched to a gene. The CDR3 runs 17 residues. Measured with immunoSEQ multiplex PCR; TCRdb has only the in-frame clones, and not every one. The sample yields fewer than 200,000 clones, approximately 80% seen once. This clone occurred once. Source material: PBMCs or T cells enriched from blood (not recorded which). The sequence was obtained from a man aged 45 to 65 who had recovered from COVID-19. The rearrangement uses TRBV11-3 and TRBJ2-5; 8 bases line up with TRBD2. In nucleotides, the CDR3 is TGTGCCAGCAGTCATATCGGGCGGGGGGACCTGAAAGAGACCCAGTACTTC. It specifies CASSHIGRGDLKETQYF.